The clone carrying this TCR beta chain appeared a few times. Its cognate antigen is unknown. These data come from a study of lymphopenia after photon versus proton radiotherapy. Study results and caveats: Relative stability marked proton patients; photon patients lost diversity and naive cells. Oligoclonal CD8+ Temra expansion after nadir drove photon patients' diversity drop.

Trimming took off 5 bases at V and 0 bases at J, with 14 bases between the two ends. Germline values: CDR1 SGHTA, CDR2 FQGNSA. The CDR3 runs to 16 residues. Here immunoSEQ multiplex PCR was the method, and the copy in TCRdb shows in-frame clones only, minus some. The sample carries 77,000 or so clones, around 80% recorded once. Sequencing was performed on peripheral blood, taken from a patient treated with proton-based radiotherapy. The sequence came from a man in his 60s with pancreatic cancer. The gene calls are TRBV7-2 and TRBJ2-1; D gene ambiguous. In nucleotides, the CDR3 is TGTGCCAGCAGCCCGTCTTTGGCGGTCTCCTACAATGAGCAGTTCTTC. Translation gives CASSPSLAVSYNEQFF.